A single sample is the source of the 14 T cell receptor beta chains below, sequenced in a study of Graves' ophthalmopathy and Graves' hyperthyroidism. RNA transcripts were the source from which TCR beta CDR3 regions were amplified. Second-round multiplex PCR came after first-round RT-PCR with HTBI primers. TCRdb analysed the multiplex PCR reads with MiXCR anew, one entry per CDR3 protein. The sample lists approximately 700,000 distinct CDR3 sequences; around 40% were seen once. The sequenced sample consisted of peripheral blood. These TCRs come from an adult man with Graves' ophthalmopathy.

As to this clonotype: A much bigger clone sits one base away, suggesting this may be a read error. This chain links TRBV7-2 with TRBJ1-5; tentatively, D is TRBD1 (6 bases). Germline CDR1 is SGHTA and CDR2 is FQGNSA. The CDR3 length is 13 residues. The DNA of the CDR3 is TGTGCCAGCAGCCAAATACAGGGCCAGCCCGAGCATTTT. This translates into CASSQIQGQPEHF.

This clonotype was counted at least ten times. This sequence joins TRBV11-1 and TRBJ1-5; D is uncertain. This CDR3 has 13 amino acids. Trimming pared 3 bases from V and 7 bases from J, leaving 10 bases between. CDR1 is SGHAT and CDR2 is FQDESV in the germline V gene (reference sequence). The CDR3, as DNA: TGTGCCAGCAGCTTGGGCTTAGGACAGCCCCAGCATTTT. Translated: CASSLGLGQPQHF.

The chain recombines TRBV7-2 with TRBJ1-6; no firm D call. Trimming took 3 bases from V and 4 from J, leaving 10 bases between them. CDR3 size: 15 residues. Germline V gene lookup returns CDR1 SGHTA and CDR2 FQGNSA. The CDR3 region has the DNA TGTGCCAGCAGCTTGACCAATGGGTATAATTCACCCCTCCACTTT. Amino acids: CASSLTNGYNSPLHF.

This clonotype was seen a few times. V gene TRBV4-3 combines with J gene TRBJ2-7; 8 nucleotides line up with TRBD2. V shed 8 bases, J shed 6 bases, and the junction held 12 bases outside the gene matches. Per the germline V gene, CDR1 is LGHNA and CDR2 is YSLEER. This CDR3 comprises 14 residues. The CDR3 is CASGTGTSGFEQYF. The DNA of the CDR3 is TGCGCCAGCGGAACCGGGACTAGTGGGTTCGAGCAGTACTTC.

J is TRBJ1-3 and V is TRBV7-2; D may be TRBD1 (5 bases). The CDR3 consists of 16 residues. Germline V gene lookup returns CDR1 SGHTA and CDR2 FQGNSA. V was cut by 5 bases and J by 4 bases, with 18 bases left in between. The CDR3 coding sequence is TGTGCCAGCAGCCCCCAAGGGGAGGGTTCCGGAAACACCATATATTTT. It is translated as CASSPQGEGSGNTIYF.

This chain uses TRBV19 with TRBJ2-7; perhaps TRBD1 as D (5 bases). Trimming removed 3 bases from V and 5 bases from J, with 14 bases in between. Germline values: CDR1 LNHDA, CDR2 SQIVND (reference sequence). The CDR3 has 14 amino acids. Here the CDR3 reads CASSMRQGAHEQYF. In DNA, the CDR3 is TGTGCCAGTAGTATGCGTCAGGGCGCCCACGAGCAGTACTTC.

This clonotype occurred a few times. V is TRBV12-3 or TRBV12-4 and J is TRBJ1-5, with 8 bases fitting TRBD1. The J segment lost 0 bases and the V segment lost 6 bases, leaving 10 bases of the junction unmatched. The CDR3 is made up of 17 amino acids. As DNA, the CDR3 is TGTGCCAGCAGCCCGGGACAGGTTGTACATAGCAATCAGCCCCAGCATTTT. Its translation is CASSPGQVVHSNQPQHF.

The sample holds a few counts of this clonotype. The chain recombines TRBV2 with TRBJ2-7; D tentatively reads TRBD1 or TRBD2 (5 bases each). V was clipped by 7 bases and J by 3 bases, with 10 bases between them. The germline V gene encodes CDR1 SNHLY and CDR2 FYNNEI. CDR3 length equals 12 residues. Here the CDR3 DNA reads TGTGCCAGCACTAGGGGAGTCTACGAGCAGTACTTC. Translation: CASTRGVYEQYF. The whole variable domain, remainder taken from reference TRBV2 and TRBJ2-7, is EPEVTQTPSHQVTQMGQEVILRCVPISNHLYFYWYRQILGQKVEFLVSFYNNEISEKSEIFDDQFSVERPDGSNFTLKIRSTKLEDSAMYFCASTRGVYEQYFGPGTRLTVT.

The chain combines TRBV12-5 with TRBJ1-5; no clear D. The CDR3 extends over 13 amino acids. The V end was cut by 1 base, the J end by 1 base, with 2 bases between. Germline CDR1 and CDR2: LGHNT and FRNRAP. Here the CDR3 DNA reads TGTGCTAGTGGTTTGGGCAGCAATCAGCCCCAGCATTTT. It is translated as CASGLGSNQPQHF.

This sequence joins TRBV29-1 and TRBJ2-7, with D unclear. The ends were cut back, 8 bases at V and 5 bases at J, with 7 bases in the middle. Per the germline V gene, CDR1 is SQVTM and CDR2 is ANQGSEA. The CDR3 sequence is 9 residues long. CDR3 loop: CSFSHEQYF. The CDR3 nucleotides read TGCAGCTTTTCCCACGAGCAGTACTTC.

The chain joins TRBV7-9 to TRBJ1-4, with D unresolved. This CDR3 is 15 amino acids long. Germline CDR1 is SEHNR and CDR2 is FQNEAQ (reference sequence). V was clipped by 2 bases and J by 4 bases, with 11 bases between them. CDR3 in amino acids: CASSLTAGINEKLFF. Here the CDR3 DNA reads TGTGCCAGCAGCTTAACGGCAGGCATTAATGAAAAACTGTTTTTT.

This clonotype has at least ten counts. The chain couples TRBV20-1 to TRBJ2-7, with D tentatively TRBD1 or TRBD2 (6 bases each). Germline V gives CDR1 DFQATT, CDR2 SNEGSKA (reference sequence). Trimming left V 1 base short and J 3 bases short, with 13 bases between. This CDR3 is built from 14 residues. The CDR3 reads CSARVHGGGYEQYF. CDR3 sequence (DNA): TGCAGTGCTAGAGTACATGGAGGGGGCTACGAGCAGTACTTC.

The CDR3 DNA reads TGCAGTGCTAGAGATCTAAGACTCAATGGCTACACCTTC. Translation: CSARDLRLNGYTF. The chain is built from TRBV20-1 and TRBJ1-2; D is unresolved. Germline V gene sequence: CDR1 DFQATT, CDR2 SNEGSKA (reference sequence). The length of the CDR3 is 13 residues. Trimming left V 0 bases short and J 6 bases short, with 11 bases between.

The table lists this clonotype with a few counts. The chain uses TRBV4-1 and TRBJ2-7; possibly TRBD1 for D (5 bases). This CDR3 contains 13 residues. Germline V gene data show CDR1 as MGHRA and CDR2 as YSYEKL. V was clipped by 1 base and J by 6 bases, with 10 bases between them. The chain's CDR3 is CASSQGVGAEQYF. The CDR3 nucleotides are TGCGCCAGCAGCCAAGGAGTAGGGGCCGAGCAGTACTTC.